The T cell receptor beta chain under discussion was sequenced for a study of T-cell reconstitution after alpha-beta-depleted transplantation in children. Study outcomes and limitations: From surviving recipient T cells and thymic progenitors came the high day-60 TCRbeta diversity observed in some patients. After transplant, at about two months, alpha-beta T cells were reportedly derived from several hundred expanded graft clones. Newly produced T cells mostly accounted for T-cell counts and diversity one year post-transplant.

As to this clonotype: Its antigen is not known.

This sample's TCRbeta library carried unique molecular identifier barcodes. TCRdb called the PCR reads again in MiXCR, with one record for every CDR3 protein. The repertoire has about 870,000 distinct CDR3 sequences, 15% to 20% of them found once; the top ten carry approximately 5%. The CDR3 runs 15 residues. CDR1 and CDR2 (germline): SGHRS, YFSETQ. Trimming took off 1 base at V and 1 base at J, with 11 bases between the two ends. This clonotype was sampled from a male patient younger than 18 who had a stem cell transplant for acute lymphoblastic leukemia, so the T cells may come from the graft donor. The specimen was PBMCs, mostly from graft donor cells, collected 360 days after TCRalphabeta/CD19-depleted stem cell transplant. V is TRBV5-1 and J is TRBJ2-5, with a weak D call TRBD2 (6 bases). CDR3 sequence reads: CASSLTGELQETQYF. The CDR3 DNA sequence: TGCGCCAGCAGCTTGACGGGGGAGCTCCAAGAGACCCAGTACTTC.